This TCR beta chain was sequenced for a study of cytomegalovirus exposure and HLA in healthy donors. In regard to this clone: Antigen specificity is unknown.

60 Vbeta and 13 Jbeta primers were used in PCR. Profiled with immunoSEQ multiplex PCR; TCRdb holds only in-frame clones, not every one. Altogether 150,000 to 200,000 clones are present, about 85% being singletons, with the ten largest covering roughly 1.4%. Study results and limitations: One later analysis reportedly identified an Asian-associated ancestry cluster that showed fewer N-insertions than the roughly 700-donor mean. Cytomegalovirus status was reportedly diagnosed by the classifier with high specificity and sensitivity.

The J segment lost 9 bases and the V segment lost 5 bases, leaving 11 bases of the junction unmatched. There are 15 residues in the CDR3. Germline loops: CDR1 MDHEN, CDR2 SYDVKM. The sample comprised PBMCs. The chain has TRBV28 and TRBJ1-1; 11 bases agree with TRBD1. The clonotype was recovered from a woman aged 45-60 years in good health and CMV-seronegative. DNA of the CDR3: TGTGCCAGCAGTAGGACAGGGGGCGCGACGTTTCAAGCTTTCTTT. Amino acid sequence: CASSRTGGATFQAFF.